What follows is one T cell receptor beta chain and its context. The sample is drawn from a study of T-cell reconstitution after alpha-beta-depleted transplantation in children. During its preparation, the TCRbeta library received unique molecular identifiers. TCRdb re-called the PCR reads through MiXCR, storing one row per CDR3 protein. The data hold over 550,000 distinct CDR3 sequences, with about 11% observed a single time. The receptor was derived from a human donor who donated a stem cell graft to a child with acute myeloid leukemia. Sequencing was performed on PBMCs from the stem cell graft donor, taken from the stem cell graft.

In DNA form, the CDR3 reads TGTGCCAGCAGTACCCGGGGGACCCAGTACTTC. Translated: CASSTRGTQYF. J is TRBJ2-5 and V is TRBV6-6, with a tentative D call TRBD2 (5 bases). From germline, CDR1 is MNHNY and CDR2 SVGAGI (reference sequence). The CDR3 totals 11 residues. V lost 5 bases and J lost 7, with 8 bases in between.